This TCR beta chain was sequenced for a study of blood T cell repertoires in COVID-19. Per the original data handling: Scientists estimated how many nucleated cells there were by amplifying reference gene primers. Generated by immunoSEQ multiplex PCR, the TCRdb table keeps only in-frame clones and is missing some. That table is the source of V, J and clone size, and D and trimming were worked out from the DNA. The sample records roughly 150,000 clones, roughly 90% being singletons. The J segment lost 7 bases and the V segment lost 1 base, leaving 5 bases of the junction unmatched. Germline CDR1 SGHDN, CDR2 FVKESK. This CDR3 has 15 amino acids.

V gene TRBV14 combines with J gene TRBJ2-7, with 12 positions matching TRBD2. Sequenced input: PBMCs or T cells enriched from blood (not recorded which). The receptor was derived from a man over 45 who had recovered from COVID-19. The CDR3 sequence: CASSQVGLAGREQYF. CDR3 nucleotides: TGTGCCAGCAGCCAAGTCGGACTAGCGGGACGGGAGCAGTACTTC.